The clone carrying this TCR beta chain was counted once. Study processing details: By means of reference gene primer amplification, nucleated cell counts were estimated. Assay used: immunoSEQ multiplex PCR; TCRdb lists only in-frame clones, some missing. The DNA gave D and trimming, while V, J and clone size come from that table. This table holds about 170,000 clones, about four fifths found once. The data were obtained in a study of blood T cell repertoires in COVID-19. V was clipped by 1 base and J by 4 bases; unmatched bases: 1. This CDR3 region has 15 residues. Looked up from germline, CDR1 is SGHDN and CDR2 is FVKESK.

The chain employs TRBV14 and TRBJ2-3; 11 nucleotides align to TRBD2. Sequencing used peripheral blood. The TCR originated in an elderly woman with acute or convalescent COVID-19. The CDR3 bases are TGTGCCAGCAGCCAAGTAGCGGGAGGGTCAGATACGCAGTATTTT. Translated, it gives CASSQVAGGSDTQYF.